These T cell receptor beta chains were read from a single sample in a study of T cells after yellow fever vaccination. TCRdb independently ran MiXCR on the 5' RACE reads; one entry per CDR3 protein. The sample includes approximately 150,000 distinct CDR3 sequences, roughly 6.2% seen only once; the top ten take about 2.8%. Source: CD4+ T cells sorted from PBMCs, taken on the day of the first yellow fever vaccination. The receptors originated from a young man who received the YFV17D yellow fever vaccine. Each CDR3 is given with its conserved first and last residue. The order of the fields is J gene, clone size, V gene, D gene, CDR3 DNA, CDR3 protein. A D gene is named only where the DNA matches it firmly. Clone size is given for some rows only: seen once, a few or many times, or a class if the clone is expanded.

J: TRBJ1-1; size: many; V: TRBV18; D: TRBD1; DNA: TGTGCCAGCTCACCACCGGGGACAGGGAGTAGAAACACTGAAGCTTTCTTT; CDR3: CASSPPGTGSRNTEAFF
J: TRBJ2-7; size: few; V: TRBV11-2; D: TRBD1; DNA: TGTGCCAGCAGACGTTCCGGGACAGGGGGTACCTACGAGCAGTACTTC; CDR3: CASRRSGTGGTYEQYF
J: TRBJ2-5; size: NA; V: TRBV20-1; D: NA; DNA: TGCAGTGCTAACCCGGCCCAGGGCCGCCGCCGAGAGACCCAGTACTTC; CDR3: CSANPAQGRRRETQYF
J: TRBJ1-1; size: many; V: TRBV6-5; D: TRBD1; DNA: TGTGCCAGCAGTTACTCGGCAGGGGGCCAGGGAACTGAAGCTTTCTTT; CDR3: CASSYSAGGQGTEAFF
J: TRBJ1-2; size: few; V: TRBV12-3/TRBV12-4; D: TRBD1; DNA: TGTGCCAGCAGCCCAACAGGGGGAAGAGGCTACACCTTC; CDR3: CASSPTGGRGYTF
J: TRBJ2-2; size: few; V: TRBV11-1; D: NA; DNA: TGTGCCAGCAGCTTAGTGGGCAGGGGAATTCCCGGGGAGCTGTTTTTT; CDR3: CASSLVGRGIPGELFF
J: TRBJ1-2; size: NA; V: TRBV7-8; D: NA; DNA: TGTGCCAGCAGTTTTACAAAGGGTTTTGGCTACACCTTC; CDR3: CASSFTKGFGYTF
J: TRBJ2-2; size: many; V: TRBV11-2; D: TRBD2; DNA: TGTGCCAGCAGCTTAATTGCGGGGGCAGCGGGACTAGCCGGGGAGCTGTTTTTT; CDR3: CASSLIAGAAGLAGELFF
J: TRBJ2-1; size: many; V: TRBV10-3; D: TRBD2; DNA: TGTGCCATCAGTGAGTCCCCCGGACTAGTTGTGACCCCCTACAATGAGCAGTTCTTC; CDR3: CAISESPGLVVTPYNEQFF
J: TRBJ2-3; size: NA; V: TRBV5-6; D: TRBD2; DNA: TGTGCCAGCAGCGCCGTAAGCGGGGGGGGAGATACGCAGTATTTT; CDR3: CASSAVSGGGDTQYF
J: TRBJ1-2; size: many; V: TRBV18; D: NA; DNA: TGTGCCAGCTCGGGGACACTCGGGGACTATGGCTACACCTTC; CDR3: CASSGTLGDYGYTF
J: TRBJ1-1; size: few; V: TRBV11-2; D: TRBD1; DNA: TGTGCCAGCAGATCTCGGGACAGACGCTCCCGAGCTTTCTTT; CDR3: CASRSRDRRSRAFF
J: TRBJ2-5; size: NA; V: TRBV4-2; D: TRBD2; DNA: TGTGCCAGCAGCCAAGATAACCTAGCGGGGGGCCAGGGGGAGACCCAGTACTTC; CDR3: CASSQDNLAGGQGETQYF
J: TRBJ1-1; size: few; V: TRBV7-9; D: NA; DNA: TGTGCCAGCAGCAAAACCGGACGGTTGAACACTGAAGCTTTCTTT; CDR3: CASSKTGRLNTEAFF
J: TRBJ2-5; size: many; V: TRBV6-2/TRBV6-3; D: TRBD2; DNA: TGTGCCAGCAGTCCTCGACTAGCGGGGGGACAACAAGAGACCCAGTACTTC; CDR3: CASSPRLAGGQQETQYF
J: TRBJ2-1; size: many; V: TRBV5-1; D: NA; DNA: TGCGCCAGCAAAGAGGCGGCAGGGAGTGAGCAGTTCTTC; CDR3: CASKEAAGSEQFF
J: TRBJ2-5; size: NA; V: TRBV30; D: TRBD2; DNA: TGTGCCTACTCGGGGGGAGAGACCCAGTACTTC; CDR3: CAYSGGETQYF
J: TRBJ2-5; size: NA; V: TRBV7-2; D: TRBD1; DNA: TGTGCCAGCAGCTTAGGGGCCGGGACAGGTCCAAGGACCCAGTACTTC; CDR3: CASSLGAGTGPRTQYF
J: TRBJ1-2; size: NA; V: TRBV6-5; D: NA; DNA: TGTGCCAGCAGTTACCCAACCCCACGTGGGGACTATGGCTACACCTTC; CDR3: CASSYPTPRGDYGYTF
J: TRBJ2-3; size: few; V: TRBV20-1; D: NA; DNA: TGCAGTGCTACCGCTATGACAGGTAGCACAGATACGCAGTATTTT; CDR3: CSATAMTGSTDTQYF
J: TRBJ2-7; size: few; V: TRBV2; D: NA; DNA: TGTGCCAGCAGTCCCCGGGGGGCCTCCTACGAGCAGTACTTC; CDR3: CASSPRGASYEQYF
J: TRBJ2-3; size: NA; V: TRBV20-1; D: NA; DNA: TGCAGTGCTAGCCGGGACGGACGCACAGATACGCAGTATTTT; CDR3: CSASRDGRTDTQYF
J: TRBJ2-3; size: many; V: TRBV29-1; D: NA; DNA: TGCAGCGTTGACCAGCCCGGGTGGAATTTT; CDR3: CSVDQPGWNF
J: TRBJ1-5; size: NA; V: TRBV6-5; D: NA; DNA: TGTGCCAGCACCGGACGGGGGGGGCCCCAGCATTTT; CDR3: CASTGRGGPQHF
J: TRBJ2-2; size: many; V: TRBV5-1; D: NA; DNA: TGCGCCAGCAGCCCCCTCGGGGGTATGGCCGGGGAGCTGTTTTTT; CDR3: CASSPLGGMAGELFF
J: TRBJ2-3; size: many; V: TRBV5-1; D: TRBD2; DNA: TGCGCCAGCAGCTTATCGACTAGCGGGGGCACAGATACGCAGTATTTT; CDR3: CASSLSTSGGTDTQYF
J: TRBJ2-3; size: NA; V: TRBV5-4; D: TRBD1; DNA: TGTGCCAGCAGCGGACAGGGCCGGGGAGATACGCAGTATTTT; CDR3: CASSGQGRGDTQYF
J: TRBJ2-5; size: few; V: TRBV19; D: TRBD1; DNA: TGTGCCAGTAGCTCCGGGACAGGGGGGGCAGAGACCCAGTACTTC; CDR3: CASSSGTGGAETQYF
J: TRBJ1-1; size: many; V: TRBV4-3; D: TRBD1; DNA: TGCGCCAGCAGCCCAGGGGACAGGGCCGACACTGAAGCTTTCTTT; CDR3: CASSPGDRADTEAFF
J: TRBJ2-5; size: few; V: TRBV7-2; D: NA; DNA: TGTGCCAGCAGCTTAGGCATGGAGACCCAGTACTTC; CDR3: CASSLGMETQYF
J: TRBJ2-5; size: many; V: TRBV11-2; D: TRBD1; DNA: TGTGCCAGCAGCCGGGACAGGGGGCGCCATGAGACCCAGTACTTC; CDR3: CASSRDRGRHETQYF
J: TRBJ2-2; size: few; V: TRBV2; D: NA; DNA: TGTGCCCGCGCACAGACCACCGGGGAGCTGTTTTTT; CDR3: CARAQTTGELFF
J: TRBJ1-6; size: many; V: TRBV28; D: TRBD1; DNA: TGTGCCAGCAGTTTACCGGGACAGGGGAGTTCACCCCTCCACTTT; CDR3: CASSLPGQGSSPLHF
J: TRBJ2-5; size: few; V: TRBV7-2; D: NA; DNA: TGTGCCAGCAGGCCCAACTCGGCGGAGACCCAGTACTTC; CDR3: CASRPNSAETQYF
J: TRBJ2-3; size: many; V: TRBV29-1; D: TRBD1; DNA: TGCAGCGTTACTCCGGGACAGGTTTTGGATACGCAGTATTTT; CDR3: CSVTPGQVLDTQYF
J: TRBJ2-2; size: many; V: TRBV14; D: NA; DNA: TGTGCCAGCAGCCAAAGGAATTGGGTGGGGACAACGAACACCGGGGAGCTGTTTTTT; CDR3: CASSQRNWVGTTNTGELFF
J: TRBJ2-3; size: many; V: TRBV7-2; D: TRBD2; DNA: TGTGCCAGCAGCTCTGCGGGGAGGGGAGATACGCAGTATTTT; CDR3: CASSSAGRGDTQYF
J: TRBJ2-1; size: NA; V: TRBV7-2; D: NA; DNA: TGTGCCAGCAGCTTAGTGGCGGGGCGGAACAATGAGCAGTTCTTC; CDR3: CASSLVAGRNNEQFF
J: TRBJ2-1; size: few; V: TRBV27; D: NA; DNA: TGTGCCAGCAGACCTCGCCCTACTCGACCCGGCTCCTACAATGAGCAGTTCTTC; CDR3: CASRPRPTRPGSYNEQFF
J: TRBJ1-6; size: few; V: TRBV5-1; D: NA; DNA: TGCGCCAGCAGCTTGGTGGTACGGGATAATTCACCCCTCCACTTT; CDR3: CASSLVVRDNSPLHF
J: TRBJ2-3; size: many; V: TRBV29-1; D: TRBD2; DNA: TGCAGCGTTGAAGGCGGGAGCACCACAGATACGCAGTATTTT; CDR3: CSVEGGSTTDTQYF
J: TRBJ2-3; size: NA; V: TRBV9; D: NA; DNA: TGTGCCAGCAGCGTAGCTTGGGCCTGGGATACGCAGTATTTT; CDR3: CASSVAWAWDTQYF
J: TRBJ2-3; size: NA; V: TRBV4-3; D: TRBD2; DNA: TGCGCCAGCTCTCCCCTCCTTGGTGGCAGCGGGGGGGCCGCTACAGATACGCAGTATTTT; CDR3: CASSPLLGGSGGAATDTQYF